A selection of T cell receptor beta chains follows, all from one sample in a study of OX40 agonist ivuxolimab in advanced cancers. Profiled with immunoSEQ multiplex PCR; TCRdb holds only in-frame clones, not every one. The table has 50,000 to 75,000 clones, around four fifths seen once. The input for sequencing was CD4+ or CD8+ T cells sorted from blood, taken in a trial of the OX40 agonist ivuxolimab. These receptor sequences come from an adult with an advanced solid tumor such as melanoma, head and neck, liver or kidney cancer. Each CDR3 is given with its conserved first and last residue. D genes are given only for firm matches. The listing skips clone size in some rows; elsewhere it reads once, few, many or a size class.

TRBV19	NA	TRBJ1-3	NA	CASSIAPQGERNTIYF	TGTGCCAGTAGTATAGCACCACAGGGAGAAAGAAACACCATATATTTT
TRBV2	NA	TRBJ2-5	NA	CASSSLGAGEETQYF	TGTGCCAGCAGCTCTCTGGGGGCGGGGGAAGAGACCCAGTACTTC
TRBV7-9	TRBD2	TRBJ2-5	few	CASSRGGREETQYF	TGTGCCAGCAGTCGGGGGGGCCGGGAAGAGACCCAGTACTTC
TRBV19	TRBD2	TRBJ2-7	NA	CASRIRGGTYEQYF	TGTGCCAGTAGAATTCGCGGGGGAACCTACGAGCAGTACTTC
TRBV4-1	TRBD1	TRBJ2-5	NA	CASSQAGGVSLETQYF	TGCGCCAGCAGCCAAGCAGGGGGCGTGAGTTTGGAGACCCAGTACTTC
TRBV5-1	NA	TRBJ1-1	NA	CASSPQGMVDTEAFF	TGCGCCAGCAGCCCCCAGGGGATGGTCGACACTGAAGCTTTCTTT
TRBV19	NA	TRBJ1-6	NA	CASSILHTPGSPLHF	TGTGCCAGTAGTATTTTGCACACGCCTGGGTCACCCCTCCACTTT
TRBV4-1	TRBD1	TRBJ2-2	NA	CASSQEVTRGPGGELFF	TGCGCCAGCAGCCAAGAGGTCACGAGGGGGCCTGGCGGGGAGCTGTTTTTT
TRBV19	NA	TRBJ1-4	NA	CASSVGGPEKLFF	TGTGCCAGTAGCGTGGGTGGACCCGAAAAACTGTTTTTT
TRBV9	NA	TRBJ1-3	few	CASSGRGGFSGNTIYF	TGTGCCAGCAGCGGAAGGGGGGGCTTCTCTGGAAACACCATATATTTT
TRBV9	TRBD1	TRBJ2-7	NA	CASSGGQGSYEQYF	TGTGCCAGCAGCGGGGGACAGGGCTCCTACGAGCAGTACTTC
TRBV28	TRBD1	TRBJ1-5	NA	CASRSGATGGGQPQHF	TGTGCCTCAAGGTCGGGAGCTACAGGGGGCGGTCAGCCCCAGCATTTT
TRBV5-1	TRBD1	TRBJ1-4	NA	CASSIGQGATNEKLFF	TGCGCCAGCAGCATCGGACAGGGGGCCACTAATGAAAAACTGTTTTTT
TRBV30	NA	TRBJ1-2	NA	CAWSVEYPSNYGYTF	TGTGCCTGGAGTGTTGAATACCCATCTAACTATGGCTACACCTTC
TRBV21-1	NA	TRBJ2-7	few	CASSMPRQDLYEQYF	TGTGCCAGCAGCATGCCGCGACAGGACCTCTACGAGCAGTACTTC
TRBV5-1	TRBD1	TRBJ2-1	NA	CASSLRGQGAENEQFF	TGCGCCAGCAGCTTGAGGGGACAGGGGGCCGAGAATGAGCAGTTCTTC
TRBV5-4	NA	TRBJ2-3	once	CASSLKGAGAFPGTDTQYF	TGTGCCAGCAGCTTGAAGGGGGCGGGGGCGTTCCCCGGCACAGATACGCAGTATTTT
TRBV30	NA	TRBJ1-3	NA	CAWDTSGNTIYF	TGTGCCTGGGATACATCTGGAAACACCATATATTTT
TRBV7-2	TRBD2	TRBJ2-5	NA	CASSLVGGKETQYF	TGTGCCAGCAGCTTAGTCGGGGGGAAAGAGACCCAGTACTTC
TRBV7-3	TRBD2	TRBJ2-3	NA	CASSSTSGEADTQYF	TGTGCCAGCAGCTCTACTAGCGGGGAGGCAGATACGCAGTATTTT